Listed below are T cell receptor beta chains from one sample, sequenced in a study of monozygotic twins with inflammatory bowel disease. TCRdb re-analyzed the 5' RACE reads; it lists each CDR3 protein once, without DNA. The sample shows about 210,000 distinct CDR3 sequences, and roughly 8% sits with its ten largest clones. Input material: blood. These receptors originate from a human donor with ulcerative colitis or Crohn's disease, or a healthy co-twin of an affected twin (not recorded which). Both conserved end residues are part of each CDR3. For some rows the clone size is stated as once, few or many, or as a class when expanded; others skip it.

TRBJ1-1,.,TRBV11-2,CASSLGPGVTEAFF
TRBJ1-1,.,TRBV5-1,CASSLGAHGTEAFF
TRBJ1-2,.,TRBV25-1,CASSEWGGSHYGYTF
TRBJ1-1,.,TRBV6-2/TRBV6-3,CASSYLEHRSTEAFF
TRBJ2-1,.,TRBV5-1,CATSGGSSYNEQFF
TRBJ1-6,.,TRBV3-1,CASSQTGGTANSPLHF
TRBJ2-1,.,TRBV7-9,CASSLSSSYNEQFF
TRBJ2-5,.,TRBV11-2,CASSLETENKEAQYF
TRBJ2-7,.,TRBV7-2,CASSSTSEYEQYF
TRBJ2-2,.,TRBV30,CAWRINTGELFF
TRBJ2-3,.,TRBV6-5,CASSYGSTSTDTQYF
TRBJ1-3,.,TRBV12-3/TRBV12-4,CASSYPGFSGNTIYF
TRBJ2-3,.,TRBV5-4,CASSLAGGDTQYF
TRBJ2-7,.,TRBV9,CASSVEPREAREQYF
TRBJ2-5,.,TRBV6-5,CASSSGLGPYQETQYF
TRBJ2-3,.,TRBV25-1,CASSDPPGTGKTDTQYF
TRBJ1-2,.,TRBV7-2,CASSRTGNDYGYTF
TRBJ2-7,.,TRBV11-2,CASSLATSGGPIHEQYF
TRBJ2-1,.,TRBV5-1,CASSSRGLGPVGNEQFF
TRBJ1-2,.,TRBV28,CASSFAAGYTF
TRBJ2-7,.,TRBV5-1,CASRPTGFTSYEQYF
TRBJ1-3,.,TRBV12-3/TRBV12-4,CASKLSTGPGTGGNTIYF
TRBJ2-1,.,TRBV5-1,CASSLRGASVSNEQFF
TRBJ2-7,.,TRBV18,CASSPLQGYEQYF
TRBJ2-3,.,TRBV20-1,CSAIQNRGNTDTQYF
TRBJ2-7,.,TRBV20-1,CSAITSDRTLDEQYF
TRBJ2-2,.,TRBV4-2,CASSPGLAGGPVSTGELFF
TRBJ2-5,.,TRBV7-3,CASSPPGQEETQYF
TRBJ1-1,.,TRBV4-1,CASSQRHPGDTEAFF
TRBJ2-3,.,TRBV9,CASSVSGRGGATDTQYF
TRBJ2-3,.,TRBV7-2,CASSKGTDTQYF
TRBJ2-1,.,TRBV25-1,CASSGSGTSGGDEQFF
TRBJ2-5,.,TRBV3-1,CASSLASGVQETQYF
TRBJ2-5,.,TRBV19,CASSRGLAADQETQYF
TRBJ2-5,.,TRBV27,CASRFSRGGTQYF
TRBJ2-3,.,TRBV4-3,CASSQIYRGPDTQYF
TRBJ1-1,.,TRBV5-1,CASSPIEGRNTEAFF
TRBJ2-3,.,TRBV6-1,CATGDRGFSTDTQYF
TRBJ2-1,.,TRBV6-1,CASSEALGGVSYNEQFF
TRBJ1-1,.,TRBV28,CASSSGPDRNTEAFF
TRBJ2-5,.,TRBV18,CASSPPGLDETQYF
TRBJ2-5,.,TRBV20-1,CSAAKRETQYF
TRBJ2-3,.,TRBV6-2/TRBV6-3,CASWDYSTDTQYF
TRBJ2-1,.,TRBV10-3,CAISESGPDNEQFF
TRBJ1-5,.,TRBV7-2,CASSPPGDQPQHF
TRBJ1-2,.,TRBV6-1,CASSSGDRGLDNYGYTF
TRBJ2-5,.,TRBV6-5,CASRLQGRETQYF
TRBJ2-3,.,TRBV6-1,CASRKGLAVTDTQYF
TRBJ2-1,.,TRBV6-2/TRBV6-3,CATKEGREDSYNEQFF
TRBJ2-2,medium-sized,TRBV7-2,CASSLTSGSGTGELFF
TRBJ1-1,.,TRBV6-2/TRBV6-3,CASSSTGLLTEAFF
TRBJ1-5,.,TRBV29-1,CSVSVAGGQPQHF
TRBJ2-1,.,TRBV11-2,CASSPGPTYNEQFF
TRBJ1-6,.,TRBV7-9,CASSASGTGNSPLHF
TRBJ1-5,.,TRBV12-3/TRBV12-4,CASSPAQGSQPQHF
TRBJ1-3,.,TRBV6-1,CASREDGISGNTIYF
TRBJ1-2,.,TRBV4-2,CASSQETGANYGYTF